One sample yielded the 2 T cell receptor beta chains listed below, sequenced in a study of cytomegalovirus exposure and HLA in healthy donors. With 60 Vbeta and 13 Jbeta primers, the PCR was carried out. The assay was immunoSEQ multiplex PCR, and TCRdb's table has in-frame clones only and misses some. The table lists 150,000 to 200,000 clones, approximately 82% of them singletons, with about 1.5% in the top ten. Sequencing was performed on PBMCs. Receptors were obtained from a male donor in good health and CMV-seronegative.

This clone has only a few counts. V and J are TRBV7-2 and TRBJ2-3; TRBD2 matches at 12 bases. Looked up from germline, CDR1 is SGHTA and CDR2 is FQGNSA. J was trimmed by 0 bases and V by 5 bases; bases with no gene match: 6. The CDR3 has 17 residues. The CDR3 DNA follows: TGTGCCAGCAGCCCTAGCGGGAGGGCCTCTAGCACAGATACGCAGTATTTT. This sequence encodes CASSPSGRASSTDTQYF.

This rearrangement joins TRBV6-1 to TRBJ1-2, with D tentatively TRBD1 (6 bases). The CDR3 consists of 13 residues. Germline V gene data show CDR1 as MNHNS and CDR2 as SASEGT. The V end lost 4 bases, the J end lost 4 bases, and 10 bases lay between the germline ends. CDR3 protein: CASSVEGGYGYTF. Written as DNA, the CDR3 is TGTGCCAGCAGTGTCGAAGGGGGCTATGGCTACACCTTC.